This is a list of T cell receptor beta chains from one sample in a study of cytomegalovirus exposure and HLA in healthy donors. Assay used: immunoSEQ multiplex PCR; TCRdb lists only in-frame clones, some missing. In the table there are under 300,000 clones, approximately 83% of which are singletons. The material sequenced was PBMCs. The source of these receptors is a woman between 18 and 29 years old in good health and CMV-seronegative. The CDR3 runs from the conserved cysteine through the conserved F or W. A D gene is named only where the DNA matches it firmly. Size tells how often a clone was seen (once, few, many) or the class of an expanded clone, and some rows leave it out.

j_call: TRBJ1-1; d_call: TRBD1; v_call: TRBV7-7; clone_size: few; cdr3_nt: TGTGCAAAGGATGGGACAGAGGATGATGAAGCTTTCTTT; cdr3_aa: CAKDGTEDDEAFF
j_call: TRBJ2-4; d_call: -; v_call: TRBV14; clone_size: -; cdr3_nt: TGTGCCAGCAGCCTCGGCGGGGTAGCCAAAAACATTCAGTACTTC; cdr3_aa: CASSLGGVAKNIQYF
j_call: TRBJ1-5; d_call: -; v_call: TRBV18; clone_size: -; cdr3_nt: TGTGCCACCCGGTCTGATCAGCCCCAGCATTTT; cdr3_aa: CATRSDQPQHF
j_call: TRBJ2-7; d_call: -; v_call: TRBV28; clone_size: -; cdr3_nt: TGTGCCAGCAGTCGCAGTGAACCTTTCGAGCAGTACTTC; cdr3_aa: CASSRSEPFEQYF
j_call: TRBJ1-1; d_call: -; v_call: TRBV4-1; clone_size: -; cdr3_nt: TGCGCCAGCAGCCAAGTGGTGACCCGGGGAGCTGAAGCTTTCTTT; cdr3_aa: CASSQVVTRGAEAFF
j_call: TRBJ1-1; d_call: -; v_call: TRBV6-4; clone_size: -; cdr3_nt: TGTGCCAGCAGTGACGCGGGCGGGACTGAAGCTTTCTTT; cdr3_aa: CASSDAGGTEAFF
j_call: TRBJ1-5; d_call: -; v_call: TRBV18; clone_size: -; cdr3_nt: TGTGCCAGCTCACCAGAGGAGGCAGGGGTTCAGCCCCAGCATTTT; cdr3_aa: CASSPEEAGVQPQHF
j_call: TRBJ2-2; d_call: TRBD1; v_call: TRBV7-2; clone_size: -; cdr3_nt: TGTGCCAGCAGCTTAGGGACAGGGGGCGCGAACACCGGGGAGCTGTTTTTT; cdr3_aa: CASSLGTGGANTGELFF
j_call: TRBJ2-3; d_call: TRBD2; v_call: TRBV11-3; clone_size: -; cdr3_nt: TGTGCCAGCAGCTTAGGACTAGCGGGGGCCGGGGATACGCAGTATTTT; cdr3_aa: CASSLGLAGAGDTQYF
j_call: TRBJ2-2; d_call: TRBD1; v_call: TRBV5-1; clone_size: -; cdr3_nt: TGCGCCAGAAGAGGACAGGGGGTGTTCCCCGGGGAGCTGTTTTTT; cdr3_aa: CARRGQGVFPGELFF
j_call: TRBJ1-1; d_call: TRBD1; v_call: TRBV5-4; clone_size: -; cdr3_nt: TGTGCCAGCAGACACAGGGGGGTAACTGAAGCTTTCTTT; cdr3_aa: CASRHRGVTEAFF
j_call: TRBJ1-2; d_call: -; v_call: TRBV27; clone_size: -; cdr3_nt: TGTGCCAGCAGTCCGAACCCCGGGAACGAGAACTATGGCTACACCTTC; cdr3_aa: CASSPNPGNENYGYTF
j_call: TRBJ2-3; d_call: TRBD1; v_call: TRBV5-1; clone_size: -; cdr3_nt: TGCGCCAGCAGCCCTCGACAGGGCAGCACAGATACGCAGTATTTT; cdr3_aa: CASSPRQGSTDTQYF
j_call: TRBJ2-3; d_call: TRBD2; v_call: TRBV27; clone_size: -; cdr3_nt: TGTGCCAGCAGTCCCCGACTAGCGGGGCGAACAGATACGCAGTATTTT; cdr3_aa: CASSPRLAGRTDTQYF
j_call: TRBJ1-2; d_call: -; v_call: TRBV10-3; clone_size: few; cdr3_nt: TGTGCCATCAGTGGGATCCTTGAGGGACCGGGAGAGGGCTACACCTTC; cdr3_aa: CAISGILEGPGEGYTF
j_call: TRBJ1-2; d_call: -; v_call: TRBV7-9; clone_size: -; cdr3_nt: TGTGCCAGCAGCTTAATAGCTGACTATGGCTACACCTTC; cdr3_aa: CASSLIADYGYTF
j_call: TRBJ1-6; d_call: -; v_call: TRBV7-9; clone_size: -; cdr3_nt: TGTGCCAGCAGCTTAGGGCAGTCAAATTCACCCCTCCACTTT; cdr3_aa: CASSLGQSNSPLHF
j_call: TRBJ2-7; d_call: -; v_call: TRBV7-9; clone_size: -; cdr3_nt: TGTGCCAGCAGCTTATCCCGTTACGAGCAGTACTTC; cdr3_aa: CASSLSRYEQYF
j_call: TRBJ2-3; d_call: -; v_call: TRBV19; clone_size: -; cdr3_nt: TGTGCCAGTAGTATAGTCAGTCGCACAGATACGCAGTATTTT; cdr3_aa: CASSIVSRTDTQYF
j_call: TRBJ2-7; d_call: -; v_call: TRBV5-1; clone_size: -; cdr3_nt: TGCGCCAGCAGCACATGGGGTGGGAGTGTCTACGAGCAGTACTTC; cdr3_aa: CASSTWGGSVYEQYF
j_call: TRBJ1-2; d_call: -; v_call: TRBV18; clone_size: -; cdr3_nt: TGTGCCAGCTCACCGGACAGTAACTATGGCTACACCTTC; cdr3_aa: CASSPDSNYGYTF
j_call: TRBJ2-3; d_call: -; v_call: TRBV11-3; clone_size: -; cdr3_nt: TGTGCCAGCAGCGCTGGCAACAGAGGCACAGATACGCAGTATTTT; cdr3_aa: CASSAGNRGTDTQYF